A single sample gave rise to the 6 T cell receptor beta chains below, sequenced in a study of T-cell reconstitution after alpha-beta-depleted transplantation in children. Construction of the TCRbeta library involved unique molecular identifiers. Via MiXCR, TCRdb re-called the PCR reads, giving one row per CDR3 protein. This table holds under 450,000 distinct CDR3 sequences, 15% to 20% found once. Sequencing used PBMCs, mostly from graft donor cells, obtained 360 days after TCRalphabeta/CD19-depleted stem cell transplant. The receptors here all came from a boy in the first two years of life who had a stem cell transplant for Wiskott-Aldrich syndrome, so the T cells may come from the graft donor.

The gene calls are TRBV18 and TRBJ2-5, with D hard to call. Germline V lookup: CDR1 KGHSH, CDR2 LQKENI. The V gene lost 4 bases and the J gene lost 2 bases, with 14 bases spanning the gap. The CDR3 consists of 15 residues. The CDR3 loop reads CASSLTSLIQETQYF. In DNA, the CDR3 is TGTGCCAGCTCACTGACGTCCCTCATTCAAGAGACCCAGTACTTC. The complete variable domain, with remaining parts taken from reference TRBV18 and TRBJ2-5, reads NAGVMQNPRHLVRRRGQEARLRCSPMKGHSHVYWYRQLPEEGLKFMVYLQKENIIDESGMPKERFSAEFPKEGPSILRIQQVVRGDSAAYFCASSLTSLIQETQYFGPGTRLLVL.

The rearrangement joins TRBV19 to TRBJ1-5, with TRBD1 matching over 9 bases. The trim removed 5 bases at V and 3 bases at J, leaving 5 bases unmatched. The germline V gene encodes CDR1 LNHDA and CDR2 SQIVND (reference sequence). The CDR3 is 15 amino acids. The CDR3 region is CASSAGQGYNQPQHF. The CDR3 DNA reads as TGTGCCAGTAGTGCGGGACAGGGCTACAATCAGCCCCAGCATTTT.

The chain employs TRBV4-3 and TRBJ2-7, with TRBD1 identical over 11 bases. Trimming cost V 4 bases and J 4 bases; bases outside gene matches: 6. Germline lookup yields CDR1 LGHNA and CDR2 YSLEER. CDR3 length: 15 amino acids. In DNA form, the CDR3 reads TGCGCCAGCAGCCTAAGGACAGGGGGCGCTTACGAGCAGTACTTC. This gives the protein CASSLRTGGAYEQYF.

This clonotype was picked up a small number of times. The chain is built from TRBV3-1 and TRBJ2-1; D remains ambiguous. Trimming removed 1 base at V and 8 bases at J, with 21 bases between. Germline V lookup: CDR1 LGHDT, CDR2 YNNKEL (reference sequence). CDR3 size: 17 residues. CDR3 sequence: CASSQVVAVIGGDEQFF. CDR3 bases: TGTGCCAGCAGCCAAGTGGTGGCAGTTATAGGTGGAGATGAGCAGTTCTTC.

CDR3 bases: TGTGCCAGCAGCTTGTGGACAGGGGGCAAAAGGGAGACCCAGTACTTC. This encodes CASSLWTGGKRETQYF. The chain recombines TRBV5-4 with TRBJ2-5; 11 nucleotides align to TRBD1. Germline CDR1 reads SGHNT; CDR2 reads YYREEE (reference sequence). The ends lost 1 base at V and 5 bases at J; junction bases unmatched: 7. CDR3 length: 16 amino acids. Drawing the rest from reference TRBV5-4 and TRBJ2-5, the complete variable domain is ETGVTQSPTHLIKTRGQQVTLRCSSQSGHNTVSWYQQALGQGPQFIFQYYREEENGRGNFPPRFSGLQFPNYSSELNVNALELDDSALYLCASSLWTGGKRETQYFGPGTRLLVL.

The V call is TRBV6-5, the J call TRBJ2-3, with a weak D call TRBD2 (5 bases). Germline loops: CDR1 MNHEY, CDR2 SVGAGI. This CDR3 is 16 amino acids long. Trimming stripped 0 bases from V and 8 bases from J, with 18 bases between. The CDR3 DNA reads as TGTGCCAGCAGTTACTCGGGGAGCGGCCCAGTTGGTACGCAGTATTTT. Its translation: CASSYSGSGPVGTQYF.